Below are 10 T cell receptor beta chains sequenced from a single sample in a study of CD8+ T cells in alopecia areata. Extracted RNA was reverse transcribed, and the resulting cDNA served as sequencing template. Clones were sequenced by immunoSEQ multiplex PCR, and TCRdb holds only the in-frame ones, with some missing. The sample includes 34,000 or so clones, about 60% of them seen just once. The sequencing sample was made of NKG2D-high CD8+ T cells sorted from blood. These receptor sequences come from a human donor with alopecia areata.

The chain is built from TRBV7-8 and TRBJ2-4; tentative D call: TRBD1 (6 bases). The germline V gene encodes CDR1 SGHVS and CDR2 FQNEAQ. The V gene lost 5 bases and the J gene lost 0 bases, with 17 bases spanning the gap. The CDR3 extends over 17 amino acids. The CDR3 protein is CASSPAVGQLAKNIQYF. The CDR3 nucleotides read TGTGCCAGCAGCCCAGCCGTGGGACAACTAGCCAAAAACATTCAGTACTTC.

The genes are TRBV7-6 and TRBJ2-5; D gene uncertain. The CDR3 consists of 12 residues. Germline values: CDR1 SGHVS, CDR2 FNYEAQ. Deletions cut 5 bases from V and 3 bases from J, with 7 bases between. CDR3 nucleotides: TGTGCCAGCAGCCTCTATGAAGAGACCCAGTACTTC. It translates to CASSLYEETQYF. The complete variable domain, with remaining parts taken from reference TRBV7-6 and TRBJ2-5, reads GAGVSQSPRYKVTKRGQDVALRCDPISGHVSLYWYRQALGQGPEFLTYFNYEAQQDKSGLPNDRFSAERPEGSISTLTIQRTEQRDSAMYRCASSLYEETQYFGPGTRLLVL.

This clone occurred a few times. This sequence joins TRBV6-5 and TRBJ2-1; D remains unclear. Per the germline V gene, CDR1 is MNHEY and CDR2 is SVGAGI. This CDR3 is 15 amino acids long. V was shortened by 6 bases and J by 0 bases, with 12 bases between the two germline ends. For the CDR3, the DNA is TGTGCCAGCAGCGTCTCCGGCAGCTCCTACAATGAGCAGTTCTTC. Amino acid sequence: CASSVSGSSYNEQFF.

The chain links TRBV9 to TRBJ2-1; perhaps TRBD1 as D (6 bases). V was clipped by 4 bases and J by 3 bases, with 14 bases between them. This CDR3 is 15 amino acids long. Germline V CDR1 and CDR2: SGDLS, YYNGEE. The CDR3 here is CASSPRLGGYNEQFF. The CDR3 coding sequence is TGTGCCAGCAGCCCCCGCTTAGGGGGCTACAATGAGCAGTTCTTC.

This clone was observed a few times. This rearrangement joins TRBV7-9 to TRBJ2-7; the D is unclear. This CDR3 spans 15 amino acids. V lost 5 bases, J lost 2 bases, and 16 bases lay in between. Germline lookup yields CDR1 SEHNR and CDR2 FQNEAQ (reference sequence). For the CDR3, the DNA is TGTGCCAGCAGCGCAGTGGCAGTACCCCCCTACGAGCAGTACTTC. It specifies CASSAVAVPPYEQYF.

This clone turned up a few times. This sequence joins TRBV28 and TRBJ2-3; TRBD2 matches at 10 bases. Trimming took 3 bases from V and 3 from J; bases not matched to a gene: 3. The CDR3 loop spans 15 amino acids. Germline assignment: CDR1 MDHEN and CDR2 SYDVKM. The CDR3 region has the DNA TGTGCCAGCAGTTTGGTACTAGCGGGGACAGATACGCAGTATTTT. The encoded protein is CASSLVLAGTDTQYF.

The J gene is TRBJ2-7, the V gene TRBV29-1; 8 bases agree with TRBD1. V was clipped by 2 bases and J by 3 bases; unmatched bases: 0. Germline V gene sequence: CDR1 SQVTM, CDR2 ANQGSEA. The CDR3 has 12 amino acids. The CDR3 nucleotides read TGCAGCGTTGAAACAGGGGGCTACGAGCAGTACTTC. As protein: CSVETGGYEQYF.

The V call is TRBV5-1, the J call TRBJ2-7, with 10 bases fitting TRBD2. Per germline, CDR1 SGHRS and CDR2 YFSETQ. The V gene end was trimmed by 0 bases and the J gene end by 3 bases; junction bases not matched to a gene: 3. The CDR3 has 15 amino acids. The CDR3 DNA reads TGCGCCAGCAGCTTGGAAGCGGGAGGGATCTACGAGCAGTACTTC. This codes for CASSLEAGGIYEQYF.

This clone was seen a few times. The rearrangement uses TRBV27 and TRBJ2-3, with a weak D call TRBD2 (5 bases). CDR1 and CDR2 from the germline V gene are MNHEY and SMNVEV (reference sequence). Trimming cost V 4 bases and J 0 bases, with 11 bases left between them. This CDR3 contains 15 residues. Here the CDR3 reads CASSWAGASTDTQYF. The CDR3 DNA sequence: TGTGCCAGCAGTTGGGCGGGCGCTAGCACAGATACGCAGTATTTT.

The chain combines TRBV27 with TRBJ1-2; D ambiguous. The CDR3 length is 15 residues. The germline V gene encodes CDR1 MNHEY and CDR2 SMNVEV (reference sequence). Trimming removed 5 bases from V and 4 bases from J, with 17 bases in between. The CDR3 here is CASSPIRRPSYGYTF. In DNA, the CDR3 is TGTGCCAGCAGTCCGATCCGCCGGCCTTCCTATGGCTACACCTTC.